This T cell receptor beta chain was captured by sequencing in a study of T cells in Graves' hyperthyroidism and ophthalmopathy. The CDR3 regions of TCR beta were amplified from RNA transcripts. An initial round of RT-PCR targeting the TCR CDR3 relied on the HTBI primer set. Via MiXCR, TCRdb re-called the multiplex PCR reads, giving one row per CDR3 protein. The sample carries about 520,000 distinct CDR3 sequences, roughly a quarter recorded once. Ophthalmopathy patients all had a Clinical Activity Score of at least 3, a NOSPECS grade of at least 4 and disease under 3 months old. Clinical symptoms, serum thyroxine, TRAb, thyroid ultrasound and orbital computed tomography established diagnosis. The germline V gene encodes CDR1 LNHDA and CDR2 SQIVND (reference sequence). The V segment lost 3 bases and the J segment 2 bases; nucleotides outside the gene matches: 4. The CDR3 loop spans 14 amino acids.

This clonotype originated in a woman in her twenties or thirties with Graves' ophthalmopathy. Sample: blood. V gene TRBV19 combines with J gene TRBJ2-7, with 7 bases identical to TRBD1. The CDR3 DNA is TGTGCCAGTAGTATGCAGGGACAGACCTACGAGCAGTACTTC. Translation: CASSMQGQTYEQYF.